This record covers a single T cell receptor beta chain. Its antigen is undetermined. This entry comes from a study of OX40 agonist ivuxolimab in advanced cancers. Background on the study: Every patient in dose escalation had hepatocellular carcinoma, melanoma, renal cell or head and neck cancer.

The ends were cut back, 5 bases at V and 0 bases at J, with 13 bases in the middle. Germline loops: CDR1 MDHEN, CDR2 SYDVKM. The CDR3 has 15 residues. Findings and limits, study-wide: Some patients without response likewise showed low normalized clonal expansion.

Sequencing was performed with immunoSEQ multiplex PCR; in TCRdb, only in-frame clones are kept and a portion is missing. The sample lists fewer than 75,000 clones, around nine tenths occurring once. Autoimmune disease history or systemic immunosuppression led to patients being barred. The source was CD4+ or CD8+ T cells sorted from blood, collected in a trial of the OX40 agonist ivuxolimab. The rearrangement joins TRBV28 to TRBJ1-1; TRBD1 might be the D (5 bases). The sequence derives from an adult with an advanced solid tumor such as melanoma, head and neck, liver or kidney cancer. CDR3 residues: CASSLPGRMNTEAFF. CDR3 DNA: TGTGCCAGCAGTCTCCCGGGGCGGATGAACACTGAAGCTTTCTTT. The full variable domain, completed using reference TRBV28 and TRBJ1-1, is DVKVTQSSRYLVKRTGEKVFLECVQDMDHENMFWYRQDPGLGLRLIYFSYDVKMKEKGDIPEGYSVSREKKERFSLILESASTNQTSMYLCASSLPGRMNTEAFFGQGTRLTVV.